This T cell receptor (beta chain) was identified during a study of neurological immune-mediated disorders. From the 5' RACE reads, TCRdb called clonotypes with MiXCR, one entry per CDR3 protein. The table includes fewer than 75,000 distinct CDR3 sequences, 3.5% to 5.5% detected once. This CDR3 is built from 13 residues. The ends lost 4 bases at V and 12 bases at J; junction bases unmatched: 5. In germline, CDR1 is KGHDR, CDR2 SFDVKD. This clonotype was found many times. The sample comprised PBMCs. This chain links TRBV24-1 with TRBJ2-1, with 10 bases matching TRBD2. The receptor comes from a man aged 25 to 40 with multiple sclerosis. CDR3 protein: CATSDSAGGLQFF. CDR3 sequence (DNA): TGTGCCACCAGTGACTCAGCGGGGGGGCTGCAGTTCTTC.